This T cell receptor (beta chain) stems from a study of shared clonotypes between healthy human individuals (dated by TCRdb to 2019 to 2021). Study-wide context: Three men and two women, aged 18 to 49 years, made up the cohort. For each donor, CD4 naive and CD4 memory were each given three plates, CD8 naive was given two plates, and CD8 memory was given one plate. To estimate repertoire size and how much clonotypes are shared between individuals, the study performed deep sequencing of blood TCR repertoires from roughly five healthy adults. Libraries were prepared and TCR repertoires were sequenced by different laboratories using diverse techniques, in order to increase sequencing depth and limit assay-specific biases. Leukapheresis yielded between about 0.85 and 10 billion PBMCs per donor.

What the work shows at the level of the full study, not this receptor alone: Based on pairwise subsampling, the degree of clonotype sharing among donors was expected to be affected by sequencing depth. Compared with non-shared clonotypes, the clonotypes found in all four sorted-subset donors had higher generation probabilities. Only blood was sampled, and tissue TCR repertoires likely differ from those in blood. The genetic and exposure-history diversity represented was limited by the small number of donors. Incomplete sequencing was indicated by rarefaction of sorted-subset datasets, despite the large sequencing depth. Estimated clonotype richness was generally larger for naive than for memory subsets. About 5% of naive CD4, 3% to 3.5% of naive CD8, roughly 2.4% of memory CD4, and about 0.4% of memory CD8 clonotypes were shared across a few donors.

Concerning this clone: Which antigen it targets is not known. Base qualities are missing; no much larger clone stands one base away.

CD8 naive samples were CD45RO-negative cells positively selected for CCR7, giving a CD45RA+CCR7+ population that excluded TemRA cells. Healthy HIV-negative adults with no recently reported acute infections or vaccinations were included as donors. All donors were Caucasian adults living in Nashville, Tennessee, USA. Blood was obtained by leukapheresis, after which PBMCs were separated by Ficoll-Histopaque density gradient centrifugation and cryopreserved in liquid nitrogen vapor phase. Purity and quantity of every magnetically sorted T cell population were checked by analytical flow cytometry. Genomic DNA was isolated from each sorted fraction and quantified by UV absorbance on a Nanodrop 2000c. Using the deep immunoSEQ assay, multiplex PCR amplified TCR CDR3 regions from genomic DNA. Extracted genomic DNA from each cell subset was distributed evenly across all wells of several immunoSEQ 96-well plates, and each plate was treated as a replicate. For sorted subsets, each replicate PCR was loaded with around 200 ng genomic DNA, equivalent to 25,000 to 35,000 T cell genomes. Purified libraries were measured with a Qubit 3.0 fluorometer, size-checked on a Bioanalyzer 2100, and measured again with the KAPA Library Quantification kit. Each immunoSEQ 96-well plate was sequenced on its own single-read 150-cycle Illumina NextSeq 550 flow cell. As for how the authors treated the data: Because the immunoSEQ output held only junctional sequences and lacked quality scores, the filtering could not match the filtering applied to full-length reads. Sequences were annotated with PyIR, a Python wrapper for IgBLAST v1.9, using IMGT germline references to assign V/J genes and CDR3. Reads were filtered out if the reads had weak V/J assignments (E-value above 1e-6), no CDR3, stop codons, out-of-frame junctions, or ambiguous translated residues. A V3J clonotype was defined by an identical inferred V gene, J gene, and CDR3 amino acid sequence. The percentage overlap between two repertoires was calculated by dividing the number of shared unique clonotypes by the size of the smaller repertoire. Richness of each repertoire was evaluated using RTK rarefaction, the Chao1 estimator, and Recon v2.1 estimates of unobserved clonotypes. Generation probabilities were computed with OLGA for all TCRbeta clonotypes obtained by the gDNA method from four donors. TCRdb retrieved this table from immuneACCESS and kept in-frame rearrangements only. Not all clones are present; in checked studies, unresolved V genes account for under half, and no reason is known for the remainder. D and trimming come from the DNA, and the V and J calls and clone size come from that table. The sample table holds about 2.2 million clones, of which 85% to 95% were seen once. The top ten constitute approximately 1.6% of the sample.

The V and J ends are trimmed by 1 base and 6 bases, leaving 10 bases between them. The CDR3 holds 13 amino acids from the cysteine to the phenylalanine. Solely the CDR3 DNA is kept, with 39 bases framed from the first base. CDR1 and CDR2 were assigned from the germline V gene (reference sequence) as GTSNPN and SVGIG. The source is a man younger than 30 in good health. Some clones in this sample may be carry-over from other donors' samples. Sequencing was performed on naive CD8+ T cells from PBMCs. What the cell subset or site label conveys for this sample: CD45RA+CCR7+. This receptor chain uses TRBV30 and TRBJ1-5; the D gene lacks a confident call. Read as DNA, the sequence is TGTGCCTGGAGTGAAGGGAGTCGTCAGCCCCAGCATTTT. Its translation reads: CAWSEGSRQPQHF.